The 20 T cell receptor beta chains below were found in one sample sequenced in a study of CD8+ T cells in alopecia areata. RNA extraction was followed by reverse transcription into cDNA, which acted as the sequencing template. TCRdb's table, derived via immunoSEQ multiplex PCR, lists solely in-frame clones and lacks some. The sample lists some 160,000 clones; roughly 65% were seen once. Described treatment: oral pan-JAK inhibitor, 5-10 mg twice daily. This specimen was CD4+ T cells sorted from blood, taken at week 4, from a patient treated with tofacitinib. All receptors derive from a human donor with alopecia areata.

In this sample, this clone turned up a few times. The genes are TRBV4-1 and TRBJ2-3; TRBD2 matches at 13 bases. CDR3 length: 17 residues. In germline, CDR1 is MGHRA, CDR2 YSYEKL. The ends lost 0 bases at V and 4 bases at J; junction bases unmatched: 4. CDR3 region: CASSQEGLAGLSDTQYF. CDR3 nucleotide sequence: TGCGCCAGCAGCCAAGAGGGACTAGCGGGGCTGTCAGATACGCAGTATTTT.

This chain uses TRBV6-5 with TRBJ2-2; no definite D call. CDR3 length equals 16 residues. CDR1 MNHEY and CDR2 SVGAGI come from the germline V gene. Trimming removed 2 bases at V and 0 bases at J, with 10 bases between. CDR3 bases: TGTGCCAGCAGTTACAAGGGCAGAACGAACACCGGGGAGCTGTTTTTT. This gives the protein CASSYKGRTNTGELFF.

Note on this clone: Compared with germline, one end of the junction differs, possibly owing to a read error. This same CDR3 is encoded by further DNA sequences in the sample. The chain links TRBV7-7 to TRBJ2-5; no firm D call. This CDR3 is built from 13 residues. The V gene's germline CDR1 is SSHAT and CDR2 FNYEAQ (reference sequence). CDR3 sequence (DNA): TGTGCTAGCAGCTTAACCACCAAGGAGACCCAGTACTTC. Its translation: CASSLTTKETQYF. Complete variable domain (other parts from reference TRBV7-7 and TRBJ2-5): GAGVSQSPRYKVTKRGQDVTLRCDPISSHATLYWYQQALGQGPEFLTYFNYEAQPDKSGLPSDRFSAERPEGSISTLTIQRTEQRDSAMYRCASSLTTKETQYFGPGTRLLVL.

V and J are TRBV10-3 and TRBJ2-5; TRBD2 matches at 9 bases. CDR1 ENHRY and CDR2 SYGVKD come from the germline V gene. The CDR3 length is 14 residues. The trim removed 8 bases at V and 4 bases at J, leaving 8 bases unmatched. The DNA of the CDR3 is TGTGCCATCTCTAGCGGGGTCGGGGGAGAGACCCAGTACTTC. It codes for CAISSGVGGETQYF.

This clone appeared a few times. J is TRBJ1-3 and V is TRBV7-8; a weak D match, TRBD1 (5 bases). The V gene lost 4 bases and the J gene lost 4 bases, with 14 bases spanning the gap. The V gene's germline CDR1 is SGHVS and CDR2 FQNEAQ. The length of the CDR3 is 15 residues. In nucleotides, the CDR3 is TGTGCCAGCAGCTCCCGCCTAGGGGCCGGAAACACCATATATTTT. This codes for CASSSRLGAGNTIYF.

CDR3 nucleotides: TGTGCCTGGAACAGGGATGGCTCTGGAAACACCATATATTTT. It codes for CAWNRDGSGNTIYF. J is TRBJ1-3 and V is TRBV30, with D tentatively TRBD1 (6 bases). This CDR3 comprises 14 residues. Germline V gives CDR1 GTSNPN, CDR2 SVGIG (reference sequence). Trimming took 4 bases from V and 0 from J, leaving 10 bases between them.

The rearrangement links TRBV30 to TRBJ1-6, with a tentative D call TRBD1 (5 bases). The CDR3 covers 14 residues. CDR1 and CDR2 from the germline V gene are GTSNPN and SVGIG (reference sequence). Trimming removed 1 base at V and 9 bases at J, with 13 bases between. The CDR3 loop is CAWSAGLARSPLHF. The CDR3 nucleotides read TGTGCCTGGAGTGCAGGGCTTGCCCGTTCACCCCTCCACTTT.

The J gene is TRBJ2-7, the V gene TRBV18, with D possibly matching TRBD2 (6 bases). The CDR3 length is 15 residues. Trimming cost V 4 bases and J 0 bases, with 13 bases left between them. The germline V gene has CDR1 KGHSH and CDR2 LQKENI. The DNA for the CDR3 is TGTGCCAGCTCACAGAGGGACTTTAGCTCCTACGAGCAGTACTTC. Its protein is CASSQRDFSSYEQYF. Using reference TRBV18 and TRBJ2-7 for the parts outside the CDR3, the full variable domain is NAGVMQNPRHLVRRRGQEARLRCSPMKGHSHVYWYRQLPEEGLKFMVYLQKENIIDESGMPKERFSAEFPKEGPSILRIQQVVRGDSAAYFCASSQRDFSSYEQYFGPGTRLTVT.

This rearrangement joins TRBV4-2 to TRBJ2-5, with D possibly matching TRBD2 (5 bases). V dropped 2 bases and J dropped 4 bases, with 11 bases sitting between them. The CDR3 is 14 residues long. Germline loops: CDR1 LGHNA, CDR2 YNFKEQ. CDR3 region: CASSQSPSSETQYF. CDR3 nucleotide sequence: TGTGCCAGCAGCCAATCCCCTAGCTCAGAGACCCAGTACTTC.

This clone came up a few times. This sequence joins TRBV19 and TRBJ2-1, with 9 nucleotides matching TRBD1. V was clipped by 1 base and J by 2 bases; unmatched bases: 6. The CDR3 runs to 17 residues. The germline V gene has CDR1 LNHDA and CDR2 SQIVND (reference sequence). The CDR3 loop is CASSIGFRDRAYNEQFF. CDR3 sequence (DNA): TGTGCCAGTAGTATAGGGTTCCGGGACAGGGCCTACAATGAGCAGTTCTTC.

V gene TRBV6-5 combines with J gene TRBJ1-1, with unresolved D. There are 13 residues in the CDR3. CDR1 is MNHEY and CDR2 is SVGAGI in the germline V gene. The germline V and J ends were trimmed by 5 bases and 7 bases, with 14 bases remaining between them. CDR3 DNA: TGTGCCAGCAGTCCTCGGGCAGTTGGTGAAGCTTTCTTT. It is translated as CASSPRAVGEAFF.

The chain links TRBV6-1 to TRBJ2-3; D gene unclear. The CDR3 is made up of 11 amino acids. The germline V gene has CDR1 MNHNS and CDR2 SASEGT. Trimming stripped 7 bases from V and 3 bases from J, with 5 bases between. The CDR3 spells CASTQTDTQYF. For the CDR3, the DNA is TGTGCCAGCACCCAGACAGATACGCAGTATTTT.

J is TRBJ1-5 and V is TRBV19; no clear D gene. Germline values: CDR1 LNHDA, CDR2 SQIVND (reference sequence). V was clipped by 8 bases and J by 3 bases, with 11 bases between them. CDR3 length: 13 residues. The CDR3 loop reads CASGVGINQPQHF. In DNA form, the CDR3 reads TGTGCCAGTGGGGTCGGGATCAATCAGCCCCAGCATTTT. Together with reference TRBV19 and TRBJ1-5, the CDR3 gives the full variable domain: DGGITQSPKYLFRKEGQNVTLSCEQNLNHDAMYWYRQDPGQGLRLIYYSQIVNDFQKGDIAEGYSVSREKKESFPLTVTSAQKNPTAFYLCASGVGINQPQHFGDGTRLSIL.

The chain couples TRBV29-1 to TRBJ1-5, with D hard to call. Germline lookup yields CDR1 SQVTM and CDR2 ANQGSEA. The CDR3 has 13 residues. Trimming removed 1 base at V and 6 bases at J, with 10 bases between. CDR3 residues: CSVEAGVGQPQHF. In DNA, the CDR3 is TGCAGCGTTGAAGCCGGGGTGGGTCAGCCCCAGCATTTT.

This chain connects TRBV27 to TRBJ2-1, with D possibly matching TRBD2 (6 bases). CDR3 length: 15 residues. Germline V gives CDR1 MNHEY, CDR2 SMNVEV (reference sequence). The V gene lost 5 bases and the J gene lost 4 bases, with 15 bases spanning the gap. This CDR3 is CASSPSGGIYNEQFF. Here the CDR3 DNA reads TGTGCCAGCAGTCCCTCCGGGGGAATTTACAATGAGCAGTTCTTC.

The chain uses TRBV29-1 and TRBJ2-3; maybe TRBD1 (5 bases). The germline V gene has CDR1 SQVTM and CDR2 ANQGSEA. The CDR3 runs 13 residues. Here the CDR3 DNA reads TGCTCCCTCAGGGCAGACTCCACAGATACGCAGTATTTT. Translation gives CSLRADSTDTQYF.

Concerning this clone itself: Distinct nucleotide sequences in the sample also encode this CDR3. V and J are TRBV30 and TRBJ1-5; 7 bases are a match to TRBD1. Germline V gene data show CDR1 as GTSNPN and CDR2 as SVGIG (reference sequence). Trimming at V came to 0 bases and at J to 0 bases, leaving 2 bases not matched to a gene. This CDR3 is built from 15 residues. The CDR3 nucleotides are TGTGCCTGGAGTGTAGGGGACAGTAGCAATCAGCCCCAGCATTTT. It encodes CAWSVGDSSNQPQHF.

The chain couples TRBV15 to TRBJ2-7; D may be TRBD1 or TRBD2 (6 bases each). The CDR3 sequence is 14 residues long. Germline CDR1 and CDR2: LNHNV and YYDKDF (reference sequence). Trimming removed 2 bases at V and 7 bases at J, with 15 bases between. The CDR3 nucleotides read TGTGCCACCAGCAGATCCACAGGGAGGCGAGAGCAGTACTTC. Protein product: CATSRSTGRREQYF.

This rearrangement joins TRBV5-1 to TRBJ2-5; 8 bases align to TRBD1. V lost 5 bases and J lost 5; bases outside the gene matches: 8. Germline V gene sequence: CDR1 SGHRS, CDR2 YFSETQ. CDR3 length equals 14 residues. CDR3 sequence: CASRRGQGRETQYF. The CDR3 coding sequence is TGCGCCAGCAGACGAGGACAGGGAAGGGAGACCCAGTACTTC.

This clone was seen only a few times. Here the CDR3 DNA reads TGCGCCAGCAGCTTCGCCACAGATACGCAGTATTTT. Amino acid sequence: CASSFATDTQYF. The V and J genes are TRBV5-1 and TRBJ2-3; D gene uncertain. CDR3 size: 12 residues. With 2 bases removed from V and 2 bases from J, the gap between germline ends came to 3 bases. Looked up from germline, CDR1 is SGHRS and CDR2 is YFSETQ.